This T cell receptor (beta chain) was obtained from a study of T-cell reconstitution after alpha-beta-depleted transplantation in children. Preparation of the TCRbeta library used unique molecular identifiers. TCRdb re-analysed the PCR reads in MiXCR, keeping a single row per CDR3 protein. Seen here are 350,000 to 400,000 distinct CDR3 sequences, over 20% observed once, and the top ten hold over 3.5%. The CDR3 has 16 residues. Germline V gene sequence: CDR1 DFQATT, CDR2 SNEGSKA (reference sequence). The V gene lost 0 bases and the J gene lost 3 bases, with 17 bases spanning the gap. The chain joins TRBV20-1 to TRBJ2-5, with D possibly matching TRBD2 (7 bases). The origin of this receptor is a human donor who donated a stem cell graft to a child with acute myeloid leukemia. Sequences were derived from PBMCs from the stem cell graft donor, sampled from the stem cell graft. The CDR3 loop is CSARDLTRGAKETQYF. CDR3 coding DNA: TGCAGTGCTAGAGATCTAACCCGGGGGGCCAAAGAGACCCAGTACTTC.